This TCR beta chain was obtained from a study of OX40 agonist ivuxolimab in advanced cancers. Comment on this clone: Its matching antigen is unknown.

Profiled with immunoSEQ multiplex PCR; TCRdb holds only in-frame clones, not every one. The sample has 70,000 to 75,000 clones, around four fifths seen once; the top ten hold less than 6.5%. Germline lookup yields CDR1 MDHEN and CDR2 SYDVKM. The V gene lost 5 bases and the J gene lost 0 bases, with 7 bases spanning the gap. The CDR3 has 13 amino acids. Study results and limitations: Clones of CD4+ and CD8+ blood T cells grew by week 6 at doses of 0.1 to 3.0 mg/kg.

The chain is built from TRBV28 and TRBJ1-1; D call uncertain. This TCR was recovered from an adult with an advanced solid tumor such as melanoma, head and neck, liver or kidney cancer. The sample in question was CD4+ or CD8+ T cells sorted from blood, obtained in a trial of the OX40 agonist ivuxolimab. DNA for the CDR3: TGTGCCAGCAGTCTCACAGTGAACACTGAAGCTTTCTTT. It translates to CASSLTVNTEAFF.